This TCR beta chain was sequenced for a study of blood T cells in healthy people across ages. Findings and limits, study-wide: A greater number of naive CD4+ cells and higher diversity distinguished long-lived donors from aged donors. CMV status of donors was unknown, possibly confounding expanded clonotype changes.

The germline V gene has CDR1 MGHDK and CDR2 SYGVNS. This CDR3 contains 12 residues. Trimming pared 11 bases from V and 1 base from J, leaving 11 bases between. It was with a sample-barcoded 5' primer and a J-beta primer mix that a second PCR of roughly 7 to 12 cycles was run. MiXCR was run by TCRdb on the 5' RACE reads, yielding one entry per CDR3 protein. In the table there are approximately 770,000 distinct CDR3 sequences, about three fifths of which are singletons. Comment on this clonotype: Its antigen is unidentified.

This receptor was identified in a man aged 25-45 years in good health. Sequencing used blood. The genes are TRBV25-1 and TRBJ1-1; D is possibly TRBD1 (5 bases). DNA of the CDR3: TGTGCCTCTGCAGGGCCGAACACTGAAGCTTTCTTT. Protein product: CASAGPNTEAFF.